These T cell receptor beta chains were read from a single sample in a study of immune cell composition in non-small cell lung cancer. Repertoires were generated with immunoSEQ multiplex PCR, while TCRdb's copy carries only in-frame clones and drops some. The sample records some 9,200 clones, about 80% being singletons. The sample comprised lung tumor tissue. These receptor sequences come from a human donor with non-small cell lung cancer. Both conserved end residues are part of each CDR3. The D gene is left open where the match is weak.

DNA: TGTGCCAGCAGTTTGGACAGGGCCCCCAACACCGGGGAGCTGTTTTTT; CDR3: CASSLDRAPNTGELFF; D: TRBD1; J: TRBJ2-2; length: 16; V: TRBV28
DNA: TGCGCCAGCAGTCCAGGGGGTACCACAGATACGCAGTATTTT; CDR3: CASSPGGTTDTQYF; D: TRBD1; J: TRBJ2-3; length: 14; V: TRBV5-1
DNA: TGTGCCAGCAGTCCGCCGGGACTAGCGGCCCAAGAGACCCAGTACTTC; CDR3: CASSPPGLAAQETQYF; D: TRBD2; J: TRBJ2-5; length: 16; V: TRBV28
DNA: TGTGCCATCAGTCTAGGGGGGACCGAGCAGTACTTC; CDR3: CAISLGGTEQYF; D: .; J: TRBJ2-7; length: 12; V: TRBV10-3
DNA: TGTGCCAGCTCACCAGGAGGAAGGCAGCCCCAGCATTTT; CDR3: CASSPGGRQPQHF; D: .; J: TRBJ1-5; length: 13; V: TRBV18
DNA: TGTGCCAGCAGCTTAGATGGACAAGTCACAGATACGCAGTATTTT; CDR3: CASSLDGQVTDTQYF; D: .; J: TRBJ2-3; length: 15; V: TRBV11-2
DNA: TGTGCCAGCTCACCAAAAGGCGGCAACACCATATATTTT; CDR3: CASSPKGGNTIYF; D: .; J: TRBJ1-3; length: 13; V: TRBV18
DNA: TGTGCCAGCAGCTTGGGCACAGGGTCCCCGGGCTACACCTTC; CDR3: CASSLGTGSPGYTF; D: .; J: TRBJ1-2; length: 14; V: TRBV5-5
DNA: TGTGCCAGCAGTGAAGACAGCCTTCATTACAATGAGCAGTTCTTC; CDR3: CASSEDSLHYNEQFF; D: .; J: TRBJ2-1; length: 15; V: TRBV6-1
DNA: TGCGCCAGTGAACGAGGCACTGAAGCTTTCTTT; CDR3: CASERGTEAFF; D: .; J: TRBJ1-1; length: 11; V: TRBV4-1
DNA: TGTGCCTGGGCCGGGCCCCCTGGGAATGAGCAGTTCTTC; CDR3: CAWAGPPGNEQFF; D: .; J: TRBJ2-1; length: 13; V: TRBV30
DNA: TGTGCCAGCAGACTCCCGGGACTAGCGGGGTACAATGAGCAGTTCTTC; CDR3: CASRLPGLAGYNEQFF; D: TRBD2; J: TRBJ2-1; length: 16; V: TRBV7-2
DNA: TGTGCCAGCAGCGTAGGAAGGGGGTGGGAGACCCAGTACTTC; CDR3: CASSVGRGWETQYF; D: .; J: TRBJ2-5; length: 14; V: TRBV6-5
DNA: TGTGCCAGCAGCCAAGATCTCTGGGAGACCCAGTACTTC; CDR3: CASSQDLWETQYF; D: .; J: TRBJ2-5; length: 13; V: TRBV4-2
DNA: TGCGCCAGCTCCGGACAGGGGGGAGGGACAGATACGCAGTATTTT; CDR3: CASSGQGGGTDTQYF; D: TRBD1; J: TRBJ2-3; length: 15; V: TRBV5-1
DNA: TGCGCCAGCAGCCAGTACAGCGGGGGGGCAGTTTACGAGCAGTACTTC; CDR3: CASSQYSGGAVYEQYF; D: TRBD2; J: TRBJ2-7; length: 16; V: TRBV4-3
DNA: TGTGCCAGCAGCTTGTTTGCGACAGGGAACACTGAAGCTTTCTTT; CDR3: CASSLFATGNTEAFF; D: .; J: TRBJ1-1; length: 15; V: TRBV5-6